This TCR beta chain appears in the sequencing data of a study of Ad26.COV2.S vaccination and SARS-CoV-2 variants (dated by TCRdb to about 2021). Describing the broader study: Donors in the vaccine arm were drawn from COV1001, a multicentre, randomized, double-blind, placebo-controlled phase I-IIa trial testing Ad26.COV2.S in healthy adults. Ad26.COV2.S was administered intramuscularly at 5 x 10^10 or 1 x 10^11 viral particles, either as a single shot or as two shots given 56 days apart. The specificity and breadth of SARS-CoV-2-reactive T cell receptors after Ad26.COV2.S vaccination were assessed by TCRbeta repertoire sequencing. The TCR-sequenced set comprised approximately 30 samples: 19 Ad26.COV2.S vaccine recipients, 5 placebo recipients and 8 SARS-CoV-2 convalescent individuals. Trial participants were randomized into five groups of five: low-dose or high-dose Ad26.COV2.S given once or twice, or placebo on both occasions. Investigators did not know the trial group allocation while performing experiments and assessing outcomes.

The paper's findings and limits, for the study overall: Comparing responses between vaccine doses or regimens was not something the study was powered to do. The authors noted that the TCR breadth and depth analyses may have underestimated total T cell responses. Ad26.COV2.S recipients had higher spike-specific TCR breadth than placebo recipients (P = 0.0014). After vaccination, substantial breadth of spike-specific CD8+ and CD4+ T cell responses was reported. Comparable non-spike TCR breadth was observed between vaccine and placebo recipients, consistent with only spike being contained in the vaccine.

The treatment or condition label for this specimen denotes: roughly 20 received Ad26.COV2.S at low or high dose, single or two shots; about 5 received placebo; per-sample allocation not given. Repertoires of vaccine and placebo recipients were sequenced from samples collected on day 63 after the first injection. In Cohort 1b, 25 to 30 adults aged 18-55 years were enrolled at a single site in Boston, USA, between 29 July and 7 August 2020. Ad26.COV2.S was a replication-incompetent adenovirus type 26 vector expressing a prefusion-stabilized SARS-CoV-2 spike protein from the original Wuhan strain. Including the terminal cysteine and phenylalanine, the CDR3 comprises 14 residues. Only the CDR3 DNA stays, 42 bases, in frame from base 1. The CDR1 and CDR2 encoded by the germline V gene are SNHLY and FYNNEI. V is cut back by 6 bases and J by 4 bases, with 6 bases in the junction unmatched. The immunoSEQ Assay was used to sequence TCRbeta CDR3 regions. After extraction, genomic DNA underwent amplification by bias-controlled multiplex PCR, followed by high-throughput sequencing. For the original study's pipeline: Collapsing and filtering of sequences were performed to quantify the absolute abundance of each unique TCRbeta CDR3 region. T cell fraction was estimated by normalizing TCRbeta template counts to usable DNA, which was measured by amplifying reference genes present in all nucleated cells. Repertoire TCRs were annotated as SARS-CoV-2-specific by exact matching of V gene, CDR3 amino acid sequence and J gene to a known reactive TCR set. The reference SARS-CoV-2 TCR set was derived from MIRA and filtered for enrichment in COVID-19-positive ImmuneCODE repertoires, a step that removed public or cross-reactive TCRs. Drawing on the MIRA antigens, annotated TCRs were analysed further at the level of specific ORF or position within ORF. Breadth was defined as the number of annotated unique rearrangements divided by the total number of unique productive rearrangements, and depth was defined as the summed frequency of the annotated unique rearrangements. Group comparisons of TCR breadth used two-sided Wilcoxon rank-sum tests. TCRdb obtained this table from immuneACCESS and retained in-frame rearrangements with V and J assigned. These tables miss some clones; where compared with another copy, unresolved V genes account for less than half of the shortfall, and the remainder is unexplained. The D gene and trimming were derived from the DNA, and the V and J assignments and clone size from that table. Here the sample has some 450,000 clones; roughly 87% occur a single time. The top ten clones comprise about 4.1% of the sample.

A note on this clone: Its antigen has not been determined. Base qualities are not recorded, but no much larger clone differs from it by a single base.

This receptor chain uses TRBV2 and TRBJ1-3, with 7 bases aligning to TRBD1. The sequences come from peripheral blood, collected in a trial of Ad26.COV2.S vaccine versus placebo. The TCR was taken from a person between 18 and 65 years old who received the Ad26.COV2.S COVID-19 vaccine or a placebo. The CDR3 is CASRPQGGGNTIYF. In nucleotide form, the sequence is TGTGCCAGCAGACCCCAGGGGGGGGGAAACACCATATATTTT.